This T cell receptor beta chain was observed in a study of identical twins. The germline V gene encodes CDR1 DFQATT and CDR2 SNEGSKA (reference sequence). Germline trimming cut 2 bases from V and 4 bases from J; bases unmatched to any gene: 10. The CDR3 has 15 amino acids. Study-level findings and limits: Alpha sequences out of frame and shared by twins had excess low generation probability.

This clonotype showed up many times. Its antigen is not identified. TCRdb itself ran the 5' RACE reads through MiXCR, one entry per CDR3 protein. The data contain about 660,000 distinct CDR3 sequences, around 8.6% of them seen just once; the ten biggest clones take up about 0.98%. These sequences were also reported in another study, on yellow fever vaccine responses in identical twins.

This rearrangement joins TRBV20-1 to TRBJ2-7, with 8 bases lining up with TRBD1. The sequence derives from a woman in her late teens or twenties in good health. What was sequenced was PBMCs. CDR3 sequence (DNA): TGCAGTGCTAGAAATTCGGACAGGGAGTTTTACGAGCAGTACTTC. Its translation: CSARNSDREFYEQYF.